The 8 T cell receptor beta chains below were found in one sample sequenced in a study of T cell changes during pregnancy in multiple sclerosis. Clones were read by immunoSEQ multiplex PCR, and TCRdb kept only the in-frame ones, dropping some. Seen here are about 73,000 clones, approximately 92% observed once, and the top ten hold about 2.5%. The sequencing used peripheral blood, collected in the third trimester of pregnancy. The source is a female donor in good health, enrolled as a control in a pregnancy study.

CDR3 in DNA: TGTGCCAGCTCACCCGCTTTTGGGCCAACTGCAACTAATGAAAAACTGTTTTTT. Protein sequence: CASSPAFGPTATNEKLFF. The chain couples TRBV18 to TRBJ1-4; no firm D call. Germline V lookup: CDR1 KGHSH, CDR2 LQKENI. The CDR3 spans 18 residues. V was shortened by 3 bases and J by 0 bases, with 17 bases between the two germline ends.

DNA for the CDR3: TGCGCCAGCAGCTTGAGGGGACTAGGCACATACAATGAGCAGTTCTTC. Its protein product is CASSLRGLGTYNEQFF. The chain is built from TRBV5-1 and TRBJ2-1, with 8 bases aligning to TRBD2. Losses at the gene ends were 1 base for V and 4 bases for J; bases not matched to a gene: 7. CDR3 length equals 16 residues. Germline V gene sequence: CDR1 SGHRS, CDR2 YFSETQ. Full variable domain (missing parts from reference TRBV5-1 and TRBJ2-1): KAGVTQTPRYLIKTRGQQVTLSCSPISGHRSVSWYQQTPGQGLQFLFEYFSETQRNKGNFPGRFSGRQFSNSRSEMNVSTLELGDSALYLCASSLRGLGTYNEQFFGPGTRLTVL.

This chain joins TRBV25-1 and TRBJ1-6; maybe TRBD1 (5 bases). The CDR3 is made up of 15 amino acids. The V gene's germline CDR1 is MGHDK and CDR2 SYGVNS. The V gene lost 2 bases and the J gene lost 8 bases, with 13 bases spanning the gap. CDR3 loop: CASSERGVMDSPLHF. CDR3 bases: TGTGCCAGCAGTGAACGGGGGGTAATGGATTCACCCCTCCACTTT.

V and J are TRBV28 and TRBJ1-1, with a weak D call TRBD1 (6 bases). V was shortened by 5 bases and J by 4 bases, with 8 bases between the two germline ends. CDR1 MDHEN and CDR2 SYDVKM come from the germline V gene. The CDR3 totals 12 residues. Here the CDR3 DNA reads TGTGCCAGCAGTCTACAGGGCACTGAAGCTTTCTTT. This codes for CASSLQGTEAFF.

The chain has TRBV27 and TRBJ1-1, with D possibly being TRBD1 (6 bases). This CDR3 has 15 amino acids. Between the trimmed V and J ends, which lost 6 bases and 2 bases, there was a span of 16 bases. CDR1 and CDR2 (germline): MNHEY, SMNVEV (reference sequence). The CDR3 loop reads CASRRYRELNTEAFF. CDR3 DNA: TGTGCCAGCAGGCGCTACAGGGAGCTAAACACTGAAGCTTTCTTT.

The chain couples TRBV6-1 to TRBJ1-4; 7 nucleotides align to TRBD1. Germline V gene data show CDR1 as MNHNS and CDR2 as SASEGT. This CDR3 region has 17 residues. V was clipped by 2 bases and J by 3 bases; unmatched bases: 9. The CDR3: CASSEPDREGANEKLFF. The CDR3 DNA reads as TGTGCCAGCAGTGAACCCGACAGGGAAGGGGCTAATGAAAAACTGTTTTTT.

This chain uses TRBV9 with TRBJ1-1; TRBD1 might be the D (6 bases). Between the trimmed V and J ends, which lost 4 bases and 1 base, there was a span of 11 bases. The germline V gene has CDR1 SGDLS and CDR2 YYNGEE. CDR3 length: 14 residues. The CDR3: CASSSWTANTEAFF. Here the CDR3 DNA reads TGTGCCAGCAGCTCGTGGACAGCGAACACTGAAGCTTTCTTT.

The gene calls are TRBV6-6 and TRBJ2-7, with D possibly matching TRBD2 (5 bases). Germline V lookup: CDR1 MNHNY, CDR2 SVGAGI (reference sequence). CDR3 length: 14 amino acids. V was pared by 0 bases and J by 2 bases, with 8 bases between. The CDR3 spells CASSYSDFTYEQYF. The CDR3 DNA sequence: TGTGCCAGCAGTTACTCGGACTTTACCTACGAGCAGTACTTC.